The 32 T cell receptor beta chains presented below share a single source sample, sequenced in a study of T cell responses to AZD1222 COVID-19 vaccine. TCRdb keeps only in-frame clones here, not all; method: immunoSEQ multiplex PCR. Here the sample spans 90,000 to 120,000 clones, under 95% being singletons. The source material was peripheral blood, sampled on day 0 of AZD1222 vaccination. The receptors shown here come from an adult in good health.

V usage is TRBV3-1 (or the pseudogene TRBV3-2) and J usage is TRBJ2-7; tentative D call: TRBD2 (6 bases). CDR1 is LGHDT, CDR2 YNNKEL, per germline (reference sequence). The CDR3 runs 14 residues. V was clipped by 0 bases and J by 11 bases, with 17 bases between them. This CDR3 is CASSQDGGLDLEYF. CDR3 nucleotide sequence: TGTGCCAGCAGCCAAGATGGAGGGTTGGATTTAGAGTACTTC.

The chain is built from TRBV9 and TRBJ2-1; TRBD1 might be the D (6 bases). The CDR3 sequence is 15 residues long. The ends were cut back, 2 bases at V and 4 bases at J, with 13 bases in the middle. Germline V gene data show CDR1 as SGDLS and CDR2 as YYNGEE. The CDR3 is CASSVLAGDYNEQFF. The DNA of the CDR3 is TGTGCCAGCAGCGTGCTAGCAGGGGATTACAATGAGCAGTTCTTC.

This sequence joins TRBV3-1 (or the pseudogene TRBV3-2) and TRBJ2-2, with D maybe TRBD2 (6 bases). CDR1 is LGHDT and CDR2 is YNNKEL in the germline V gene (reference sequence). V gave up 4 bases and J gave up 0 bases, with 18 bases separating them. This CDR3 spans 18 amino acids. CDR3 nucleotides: TGTGCCAGCAGCCCCAATTCCGGCTGGGAGGCGAACACCGGGGAGCTGTTTTTT. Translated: CASSPNSGWEANTGELFF.

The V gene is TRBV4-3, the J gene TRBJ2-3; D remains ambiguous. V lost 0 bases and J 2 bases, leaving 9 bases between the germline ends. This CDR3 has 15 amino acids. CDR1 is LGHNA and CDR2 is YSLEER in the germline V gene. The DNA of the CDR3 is TGCGCCAGCAGCCAAGAGCCGAGAGCCACAGATACGCAGTATTTT. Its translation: CASSQEPRATDTQYF.

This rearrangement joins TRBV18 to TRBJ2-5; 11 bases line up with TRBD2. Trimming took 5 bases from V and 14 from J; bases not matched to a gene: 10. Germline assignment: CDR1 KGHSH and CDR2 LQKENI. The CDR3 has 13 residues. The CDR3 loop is CASSTSGGRRGYF. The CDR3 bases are TGTGCCAGCTCAACTAGCGGGGGCCGCCGAGGTTACTTC.

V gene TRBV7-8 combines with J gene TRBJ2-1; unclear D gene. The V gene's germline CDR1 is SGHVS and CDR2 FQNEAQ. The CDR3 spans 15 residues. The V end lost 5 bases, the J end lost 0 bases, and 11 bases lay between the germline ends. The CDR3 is CASSLPWASYNEQFF. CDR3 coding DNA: TGTGCCAGCAGCCTCCCGTGGGCCTCCTACAATGAGCAGTTCTTC.

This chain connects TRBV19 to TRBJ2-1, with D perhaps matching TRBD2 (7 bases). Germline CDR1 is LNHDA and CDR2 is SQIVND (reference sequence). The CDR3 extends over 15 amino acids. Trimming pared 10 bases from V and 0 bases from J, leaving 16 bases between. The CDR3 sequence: CATLRGGSSYNEQFF. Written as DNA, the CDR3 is TGTGCCACCTTGCGCGGGGGCAGCTCCTACAATGAGCAGTTCTTC.

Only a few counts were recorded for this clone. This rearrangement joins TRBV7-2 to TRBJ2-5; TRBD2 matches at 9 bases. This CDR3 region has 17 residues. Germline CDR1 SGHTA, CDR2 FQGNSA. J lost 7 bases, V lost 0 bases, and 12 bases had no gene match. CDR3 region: CASSLAPGGGASGTQYF. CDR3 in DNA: TGTGCCAGCAGCTTAGCTCCTGGCGGGGGGGCCTCGGGGACCCAGTACTTC.

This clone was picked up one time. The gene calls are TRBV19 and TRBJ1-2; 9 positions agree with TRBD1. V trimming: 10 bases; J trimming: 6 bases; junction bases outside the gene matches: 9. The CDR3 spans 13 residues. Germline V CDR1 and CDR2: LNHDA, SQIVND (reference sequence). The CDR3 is CATGVDRGDGYTF. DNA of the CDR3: TGTGCCACGGGGGTTGACAGGGGGGATGGCTACACCTTC.

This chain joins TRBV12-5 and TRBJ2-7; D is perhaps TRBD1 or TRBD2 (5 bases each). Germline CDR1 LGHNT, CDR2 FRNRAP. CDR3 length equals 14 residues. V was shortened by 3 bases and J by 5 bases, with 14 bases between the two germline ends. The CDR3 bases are TGTGCTAGTGGTTTAGGGACCGTGTACGACGAGCAGTACTTC. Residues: CASGLGTVYDEQYF.

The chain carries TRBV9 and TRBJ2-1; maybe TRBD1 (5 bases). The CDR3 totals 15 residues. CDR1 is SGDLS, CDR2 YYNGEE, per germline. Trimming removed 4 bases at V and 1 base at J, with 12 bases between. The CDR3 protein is CASSSSGKSYNEQFF. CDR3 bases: TGTGCCAGCAGCTCTTCAGGGAAATCCTACAATGAGCAGTTCTTC.

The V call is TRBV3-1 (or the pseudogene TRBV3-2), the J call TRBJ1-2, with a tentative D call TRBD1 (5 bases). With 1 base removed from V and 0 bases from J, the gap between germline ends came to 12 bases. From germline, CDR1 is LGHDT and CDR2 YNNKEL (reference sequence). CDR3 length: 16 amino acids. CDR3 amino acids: CASSQGVGGSNYGYTF. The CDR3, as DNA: TGTGCCAGCAGCCAAGGAGTGGGGGGGTCTAACTATGGCTACACCTTC.

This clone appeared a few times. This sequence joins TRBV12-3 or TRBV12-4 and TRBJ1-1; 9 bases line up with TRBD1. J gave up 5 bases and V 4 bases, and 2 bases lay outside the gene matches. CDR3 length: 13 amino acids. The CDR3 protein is CASSYRGRTEAFF. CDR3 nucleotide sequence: TGTGCCAGCAGTTACAGGGGGCGAACTGAAGCTTTCTTT.

The CDR3 nucleotides are TGTGCCAGCAGTGAATCCCTAGGACAGGGGAGAACCGGGGAGCTGTTTTTT. It codes for CASSESLGQGRTGELFF. The chain links TRBV6-1 to TRBJ2-2, with 9 bases lining up with TRBD1. The V gene end was trimmed by 2 bases and the J gene end by 5 bases; junction bases not matched to a gene: 9. CDR1 is MNHNS, CDR2 SASEGT, per germline. The CDR3 is made up of 17 amino acids.

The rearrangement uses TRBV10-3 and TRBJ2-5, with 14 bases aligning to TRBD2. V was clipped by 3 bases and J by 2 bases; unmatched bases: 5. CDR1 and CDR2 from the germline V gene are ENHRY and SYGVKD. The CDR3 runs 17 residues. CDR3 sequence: CAISDGTSGGRQETQYF. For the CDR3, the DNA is TGTGCCATCAGTGATGGGACTAGCGGGGGCCGGCAAGAGACCCAGTACTTC.

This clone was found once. The CDR3 DNA reads TGTGCCACCAGCATACAGGGGGATGGCAATCAGCCCCAGCATTTT. It encodes CATSIQGDGNQPQHF. The J gene is TRBJ1-5, the V gene TRBV15; 8 positions match TRBD1. In germline, CDR1 is LNHNV, CDR2 YYDKDF (reference sequence). V lost 4 bases to trimming and J lost 2 bases; unmatched junction nucleotides: 4. CDR3 size: 15 residues. Combining the CDR3 with reference TRBV15 and TRBJ1-5 gives the whole variable domain DAMVIQNPRYQVTQFGKPVTLSCSQTLNHNVMYWYQQKSSQAPKLLFHYYDKDFNNEADTPDNFQSRRPNTSFCFLDIRSPGLGDTAMYLCATSIQGDGNQPQHFGDGTRLSIL.

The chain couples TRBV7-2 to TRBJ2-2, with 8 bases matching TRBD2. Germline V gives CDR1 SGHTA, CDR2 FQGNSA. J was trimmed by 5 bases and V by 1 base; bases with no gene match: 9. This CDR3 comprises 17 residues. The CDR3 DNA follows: TGTGCCAGCAGCTTAGTTGGCGGGGGGCGAAAGACCGGGGAGCTGTTTTTT. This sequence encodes CASSLVGGGRKTGELFF.

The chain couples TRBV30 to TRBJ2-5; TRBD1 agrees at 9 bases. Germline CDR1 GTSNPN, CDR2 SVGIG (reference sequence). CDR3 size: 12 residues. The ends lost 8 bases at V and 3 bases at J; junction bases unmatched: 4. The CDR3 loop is CALTGGEETQYF. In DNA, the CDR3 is TGTGCCCTTACAGGGGGCGAAGAGACCCAGTACTTC.

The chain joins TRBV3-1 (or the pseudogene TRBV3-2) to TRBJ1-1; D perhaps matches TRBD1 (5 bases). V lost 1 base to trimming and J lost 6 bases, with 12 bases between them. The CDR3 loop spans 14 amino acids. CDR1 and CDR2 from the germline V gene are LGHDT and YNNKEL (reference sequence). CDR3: CASSQGGGWAEAFF. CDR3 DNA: TGTGCCAGCAGCCAAGGGGGGGGTTGGGCTGAAGCTTTCTTT.

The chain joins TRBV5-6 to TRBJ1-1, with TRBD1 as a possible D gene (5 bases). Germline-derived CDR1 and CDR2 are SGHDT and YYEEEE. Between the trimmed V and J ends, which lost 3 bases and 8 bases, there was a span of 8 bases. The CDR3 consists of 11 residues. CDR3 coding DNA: TGTGCCAGCAGCTGGGGGTCCGAAGCTTTCTTT. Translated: CASSWGSEAFF. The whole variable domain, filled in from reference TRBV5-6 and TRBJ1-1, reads DAGVTQSPTHLIKTRGQQVTLRCSPKSGHDTVSWYQQALGQGPQFIFQYYEEEERQRGNFPDRFSGHQFPNYSSELNVNALLLGDSALYLCASSWGSEAFFGQGTRLTVV.

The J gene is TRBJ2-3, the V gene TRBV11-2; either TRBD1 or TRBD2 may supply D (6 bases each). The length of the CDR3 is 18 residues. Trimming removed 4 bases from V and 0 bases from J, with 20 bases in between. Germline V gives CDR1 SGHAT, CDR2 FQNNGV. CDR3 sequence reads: CASSSGGLLDRSTDTQYF. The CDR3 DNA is TGTGCCAGCAGCTCCGGAGGGTTATTGGACAGAAGCACAGATACGCAGTATTTT.

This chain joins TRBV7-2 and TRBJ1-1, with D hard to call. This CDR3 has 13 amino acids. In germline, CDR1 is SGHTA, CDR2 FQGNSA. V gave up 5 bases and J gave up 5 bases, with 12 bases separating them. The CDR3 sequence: CASSRKRETEAFF. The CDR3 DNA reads TGTGCCAGCAGCCGCAAGAGGGAAACTGAAGCTTTCTTT.

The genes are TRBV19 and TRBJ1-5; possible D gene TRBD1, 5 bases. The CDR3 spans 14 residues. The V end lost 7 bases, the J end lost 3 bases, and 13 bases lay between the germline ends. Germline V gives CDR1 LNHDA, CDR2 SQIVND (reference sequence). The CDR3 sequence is CASTILGHNQPQHF. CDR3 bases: TGTGCCAGTACCATCCTTGGACACAATCAGCCCCAGCATTTT.

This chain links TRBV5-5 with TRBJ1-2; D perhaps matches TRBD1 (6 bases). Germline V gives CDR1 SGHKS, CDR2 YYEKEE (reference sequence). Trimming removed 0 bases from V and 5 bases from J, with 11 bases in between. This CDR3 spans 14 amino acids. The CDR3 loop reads CASSLENTGYGYTF. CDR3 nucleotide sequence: TGTGCCAGCAGCTTGGAGAATACAGGGTATGGCTACACCTTC.

CDR3 in amino acids: CASSPRGPTTGEQFF. The CDR3 region has the DNA TGTGCCAGCAGCCCTAGGGGTCCTACTACCGGGGAGCAGTTCTTC. The J gene is TRBJ2-1, the V gene TRBV7-2, with TRBD1 as a possible D gene (5 bases). V was trimmed by 5 bases and J by 10 bases, leaving 21 bases between them. This CDR3 region has 15 residues. Germline CDR1 and CDR2: SGHTA and FQGNSA.

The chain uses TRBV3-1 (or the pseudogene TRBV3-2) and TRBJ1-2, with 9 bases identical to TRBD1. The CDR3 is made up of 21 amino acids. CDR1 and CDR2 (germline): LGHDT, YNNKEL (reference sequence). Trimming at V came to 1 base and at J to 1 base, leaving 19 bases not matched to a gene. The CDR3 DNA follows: TGTGCCAGCAGCCAAGTTCGAAGACCGGGACAGGGTATGGGTAGTAACTATGGCTACACCTTC. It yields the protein CASSQVRRPGQGMGSNYGYTF.

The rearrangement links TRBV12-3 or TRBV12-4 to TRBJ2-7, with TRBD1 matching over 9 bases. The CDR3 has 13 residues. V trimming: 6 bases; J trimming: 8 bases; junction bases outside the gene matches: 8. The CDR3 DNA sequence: TGTGCCAGCAGGACAGGGGGATCCCTTCAGCAGTACTTC. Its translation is CASRTGGSLQQYF.

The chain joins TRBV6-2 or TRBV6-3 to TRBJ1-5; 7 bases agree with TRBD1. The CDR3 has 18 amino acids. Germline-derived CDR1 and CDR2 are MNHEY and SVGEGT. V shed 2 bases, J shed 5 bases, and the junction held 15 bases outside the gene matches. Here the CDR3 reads CASSYDSDGTDFYQPQHF. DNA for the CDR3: TGTGCCAGCAGTTACGACTCTGACGGGACAGACTTTTATCAGCCCCAGCATTTT.

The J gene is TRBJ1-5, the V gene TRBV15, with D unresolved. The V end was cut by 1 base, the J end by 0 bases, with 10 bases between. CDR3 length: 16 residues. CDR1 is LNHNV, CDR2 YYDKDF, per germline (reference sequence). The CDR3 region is CATSRVFLDSNQPQHF. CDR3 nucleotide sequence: TGTGCCACCAGCAGAGTTTTTTTGGATAGCAATCAGCCCCAGCATTTT.

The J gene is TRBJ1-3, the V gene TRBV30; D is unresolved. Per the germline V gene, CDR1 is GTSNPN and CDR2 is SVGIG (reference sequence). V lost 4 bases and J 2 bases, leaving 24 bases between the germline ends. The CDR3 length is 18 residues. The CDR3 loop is CAWTLGSWSSIAGNTIYF. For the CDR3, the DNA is TGTGCCTGGACGTTAGGGTCGTGGAGTTCTATCGCTGGAAACACCATATATTTT. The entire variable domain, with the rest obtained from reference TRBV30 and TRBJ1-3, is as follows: SQTIHQWPATLVQPVGSPLSLECTVEGTSNPNLYWYRQAAGRGLQLLFYSVGIGQISSEVPQNLSASRPQDRQFILSSKKLLLSDSGFYLCAWTLGSWSSIAGNTIYFGEGSWLTVV.

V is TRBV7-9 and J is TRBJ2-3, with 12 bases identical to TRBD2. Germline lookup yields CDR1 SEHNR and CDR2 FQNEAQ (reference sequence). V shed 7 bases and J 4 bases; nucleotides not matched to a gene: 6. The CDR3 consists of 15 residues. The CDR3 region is CASTGPSGGADTQYF. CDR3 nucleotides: TGTGCCAGCACGGGGCCTAGCGGGGGGGCAGATACGCAGTATTTT.

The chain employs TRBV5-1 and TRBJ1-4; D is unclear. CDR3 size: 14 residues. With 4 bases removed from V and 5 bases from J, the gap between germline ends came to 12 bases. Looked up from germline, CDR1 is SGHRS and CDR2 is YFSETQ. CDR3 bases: TGCGCCAGCAGCCCCTCGAACGGAAATGAAAAACTGTTTTTT. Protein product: CASSPSNGNEKLFF. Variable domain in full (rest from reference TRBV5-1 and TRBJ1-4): KAGVTQTPRYLIKTRGQQVTLSCSPISGHRSVSWYQQTPGQGLQFLFEYFSETQRNKGNFPGRFSGRQFSNSRSEMNVSTLELGDSALYLCASSPSNGNEKLFFGSGTQLSVL.